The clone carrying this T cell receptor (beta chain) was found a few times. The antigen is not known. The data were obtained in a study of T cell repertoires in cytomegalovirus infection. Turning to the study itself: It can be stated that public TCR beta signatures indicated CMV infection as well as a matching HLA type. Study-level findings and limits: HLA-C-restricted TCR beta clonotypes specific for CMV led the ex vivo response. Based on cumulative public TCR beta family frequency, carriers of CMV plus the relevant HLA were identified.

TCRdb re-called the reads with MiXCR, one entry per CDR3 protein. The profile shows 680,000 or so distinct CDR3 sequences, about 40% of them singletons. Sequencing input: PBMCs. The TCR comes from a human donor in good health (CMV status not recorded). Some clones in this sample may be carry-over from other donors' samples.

The CDR3 reads CASSQAQVSGNTIYF. CDR3 coding DNA: TGCGCCAGCAGCCAAGCACAGGTCTCTGGAAACACCATATATTTT. The chain joins TRBV4-1 to TRBJ1-3; D might be TRBD1 (5 bases). This CDR3 has 15 amino acids. CDR1 and CDR2 from the germline V gene are MGHRA and YSYEKL. The V gene lost 1 base and the J gene lost 0 bases, with 7 bases spanning the gap.